This T cell receptor (beta chain) was identified in a study of shared clonotypes between healthy human individuals. Sorted-subset replicate PCRs used around 200 ng DNA, some 33,000 T cell genomes. Using immunoSEQ multiplex PCR, the repertoire was profiled, and TCRdb retains in-frame clones only, with some absent. The sample holds some 2,500,000 clones, about nine tenths seen once. The specimen was naive CD4+ T cells from PBMCs. Subset reported: CD45RA+ positively selected. The TCR was taken from a young man in good health. Some clones in this sample may be carry-over from other donors' samples.

CDR3 amino acids: CASSPKLAGGPNTQYF. The CDR3 DNA sequence: TGTGCCAGCAGCCCCAAACTAGCGGGAGGGCCCAATACGCAGTATTTT. The chain employs TRBV9 and TRBJ2-3, with 13 bases that match TRBD2. The trim removed 4 bases at V and 7 bases at J, leaving 9 bases unmatched. Germline V CDR1 and CDR2: SGDLS, YYNGEE. The CDR3 extends over 16 amino acids. Filled out from reference TRBV9 and TRBJ2-3, the complete variable domain reads DSGVTQTPKHLITATGQRVTLRCSPRSGDLSVYWYQQSLDQGLQFLIQYYNGEERAKGNILERFSAQQFPDLHSELNLSSLELGDSALYFCASSPKLAGGPNTQYFGPGTRLTVL.